Below are 3 T cell receptor beta chains sequenced from a single sample in a study of control samples from healthy donors and cancer patients (TCRdb year 2020). The library was produced with the immunoSEQ multiplex PCR assay. This is the immuneACCESS table as TCRdb keeps it, with only in-frame sequences that have V and J called. A part of the clones is gone; compared with another copy, unresolved V genes explain less than half, and the rest is unexplained. This sample lists some 13,000 clones; about 75% were detected once. The ten most abundant clones make up 7% to 10% of the sample. The sample taken for sequencing was formalin-fixed, paraffin-embedded tissue. The receptors originated from a male donor with melanoma.

This chain uses TRBV4-1 with TRBJ2-7; the D call may be TRBD1 or TRBD2 (5 bases each). CDR1 is MGHRA, CDR2 YSYEKL, per germline. Deletions cut 0 bases from V and 4 bases from J, with 16 bases between. This CDR3 is built from 16 residues. CDR3 sequence: CASSQDRGRSPYEQYF. The CDR3 DNA sequence: TGCGCCAGCAGCCAAGATCGGGGCAGGAGCCCATACGAGCAGTACTTC.

This chain joins TRBV12-5 and TRBJ2-7, with 7 bases lining up with TRBD1. Losses at the gene ends were 3 bases for V and 0 bases for J; bases not matched to a gene: 11. Germline loops: CDR1 LGHNT, CDR2 FRNRAP. The CDR3 length is 17 residues. The CDR3 spells CASGFRLDRAPSYEQYF. The CDR3, as DNA: TGTGCTAGTGGTTTCCGACTCGACAGGGCTCCCTCCTACGAGCAGTACTTC.

J is TRBJ1-1 and V is TRBV6-5, with D maybe TRBD1 (5 bases). Trimming stripped 3 bases from V and 6 bases from J, with 11 bases between. Germline CDR1 reads MNHEY; CDR2 reads SVGAGI. The CDR3 is made up of 13 amino acids. CDR3 sequence (DNA): TGTGCCAGCAGTTATATACCGGGGCCTGAAGCTTTCTTT. The encoded protein is CASSYIPGPEAFF.